The rows below give T cell receptor beta chains drawn from one sample of a study of OX40 agonist ivuxolimab in advanced cancers. TCRdb keeps only in-frame clones here, not all; method: immunoSEQ multiplex PCR. This sample carries tens of thousands of clones, more than 75% of them seen once, and the ten largest clones take approximately 13%. The source was CD4+ or CD8+ T cells sorted from blood, collected in a trial of the OX40 agonist ivuxolimab. All receptors derive from an adult with an advanced solid tumor such as melanoma, head and neck, liver or kidney cancer. The CDR3 runs from the conserved cysteine through the conserved F or W. A D gene is named only where the DNA matches it firmly. Some rows have no size entry. The others give once, few or many, or a class for an expanded clone.

J	D	size	V	DNA	CDR3
TRBJ1-2	NA	once	TRBV6-1	TGTGCCAGCAGGGAGATCTATGGCTACACCTTC	CASREIYGYTF
TRBJ1-1	TRBD1	NA	TRBV18	TGTGCCAGCTCAGCCGACAGGGGGAACACTGAAGCTTTCTTT	CASSADRGNTEAFF
TRBJ1-5	NA	NA	TRBV30	TGTGCCTGGGACTCCGGGACCTATAGCAATCAGCCCCAGCATTTT	CAWDSGTYSNQPQHF
TRBJ1-5	NA	NA	TRBV7-8	TGTGCCAGCAGCTTAGCGGTCTTTTCACGGGCTAGCAATCAGCCCCAGCATTTT	CASSLAVFSRASNQPQHF
TRBJ2-3	TRBD2	once	TRBV10-1	TGCGCCAGCAGTGAGTCTGCTAGCGGCTTCACAGATACGCAGTATTTT	CASSESASGFTDTQYF
TRBJ2-3	NA	NA	TRBV14	TGTGCCAGCAGCGCTAGGGGCGGGAAACGGGTAGATACGCAGTATTTT	CASSARGGKRVDTQYF
TRBJ2-5	NA	medium-sized	TRBV19	TGTGCCAGTAGTATGGACTTCCAAGAGACCCAGTACTTC	CASSMDFQETQYF
TRBJ1-1	NA	once	TRBV5-6	TGTGCCAGCAGCTTTGTGGGGGCAGGGAACACTGAAGCTTTCTTT	CASSFVGAGNTEAFF
TRBJ2-2	NA	NA	TRBV5-4	TGTGCCAGCAGCACCCCACATGGGGCCCTGAACACCGGGGAGCTGTTTTTT	CASSTPHGALNTGELFF
TRBJ2-7	TRBD1	NA	TRBV4-1	TGCGCCAGCAGTTTCCCGACAGGGGGCTTATACGAGCAGTACTTC	CASSFPTGGLYEQYF
TRBJ2-5	TRBD2	NA	TRBV7-2	TGTGCCAGCACCCTTAGCGGGAGTTGGGAGACCCAGTACTTC	CASTLSGSWETQYF
TRBJ2-7	TRBD2	NA	TRBV6-6	TGTGCCAGCAGTTACGGCCAGCGGGACTACGAGCAGTACTTC	CASSYGQRDYEQYF
TRBJ1-1	NA	NA	TRBV7-2	TGTGCCAGCAGCCCCCCAACGAACACTGAAGCTTTCTTT	CASSPPTNTEAFF
TRBJ1-3	TRBD1	NA	TRBV5-4	TGTGCCAGCAGCAGGGACAGGGGCATAACTGGAAACACCATATATTTT	CASSRDRGITGNTIYF
TRBJ1-1	TRBD1	once	TRBV15	TGTGCCACCAGCAGAGATCAGGGGGACACTGAAGCTTTCTTT	CATSRDQGDTEAFF
TRBJ1-2	NA	NA	TRBV6-6	TGTGCCAGCAGTTTATCGAACCGGGACAAGGAGGGCTACACCTTC	CASSLSNRDKEGYTF
TRBJ2-1	TRBD2	NA	TRBV7-3	TGTGCCAGCAGCTTTAGCGGGAGGGAATACAATGAGCAGTTCTTC	CASSFSGREYNEQFF
TRBJ2-5	TRBD2	many	TRBV2	TGTGCCAGCACGGGGACTACTGAGGAGACCCAGTACTTC	CASTGTTEETQYF
TRBJ2-1	TRBD2	NA	TRBV5-1	TGCGCCAGCAGCTTGCCTCCCAGCGGGAGTTCGGGTGAGCAGTTCTTC	CASSLPPSGSSGEQFF
TRBJ2-1	TRBD2	few	TRBV7-2	TGTGCCAGCAGCTTAGCGGCAACTTTCGGCCTCGGACTAGGGCTTAATGAGCAGTTCTTC	CASSLAATFGLGLGLNEQFF
TRBJ2-7	NA	NA	TRBV6-5	TGTGCCAGCAGTTACCTGCCAGGGGACTCGTACGAGCAGTACTTC	CASSYLPGDSYEQYF
TRBJ2-4	NA	NA	TRBV19	TGTGCCAGTAGTATTAGTTCAAGGGGCCTAGCCAAAAACATTCAGTACTTC	CASSISSRGLAKNIQYF
TRBJ2-7	NA	NA	TRBV11-3	TGTGCCAGCAGCTTAGGGGGACTCCTCTCCGAGCAGTACTTC	CASSLGGLLSEQYF
TRBJ2-3	NA	NA	TRBV11-1	TGTGCCAGCAGCACGGGGTTTAGCACAGATACGCAGTATTTT	CASSTGFSTDTQYF
TRBJ2-3	TRBD2	NA	TRBV11-3	TGTGCCAGCAGCTCCAATAGCGGGACAAGCACAGATACGCAGTATTTT	CASSSNSGTSTDTQYF
TRBJ1-3	NA	NA	TRBV7-9	TGTGCCAGCAGCTTTGGGGTCGGAAACACCATATATTTT	CASSFGVGNTIYF
TRBJ2-7	NA	NA	TRBV6-6	TGTGCCAGCAGAGGTGTGTACGAGCAGTACTTC	CASRGVYEQYF
TRBJ2-1	TRBD2	NA	TRBV5-1	TGCGCCAGCAGCTTGGCCCCTAGCGGGACATACAATGAGCAGTTCTTC	CASSLAPSGTYNEQFF
TRBJ1-5	NA	NA	TRBV28	TGTGCCAGCCAAGGCGCAGGAAGCAATCAGCCCCAGCATTTT	CASQGAGSNQPQHF
TRBJ1-1	NA	NA	TRBV5-1	TGCGCCAGCAGCTTGGTTCCGAGAGGCGACTCTGAAGCTTTCTTT	CASSLVPRGDSEAFF
TRBJ2-3	TRBD2	NA	TRBV28	TGTGCCAGTAAGACTAGCGGTGCCACAGATACGCAGTATTTT	CASKTSGATDTQYF